Listed here are 8 T cell receptor beta chains from one sample, sequenced in a study of cytomegalovirus exposure and HLA in healthy donors (dated by TCRdb to about 2017). Library generation was performed with the immunoSEQ multiplex PCR assay. The multiplex PCR relied on a mix of 60 forward primers for TCR Vbeta segments and 13 reverse primers for TCR Jbeta segments. Here the immuneACCESS table is served through TCRdb, limited to in-frame sequences with V and J called. Missing clones are a known gap in these copies; in checked studies unresolved V genes cover under half, and the rest lacks a known reason. The sample includes 180,000 or so clones, with 70% to 90% observed a single time. Of the sample, 0.77% falls within the top ten clones. Input material: PBMCs. These receptors originate from a young woman in good health and CMV-seronegative.

CDR3 DNA sequence: TGTGCCAGCAGTTTAACGGGGGGGTCTGAAGCTTTCTTT. This codes for CASSLTGGSEAFF. The chain uses TRBV28 and TRBJ1-1; D possibly corresponds to TRBD1 (5 bases). Per the germline V gene, CDR1 is MDHEN and CDR2 is SYDVKM. V was shortened by 2 bases and J by 6 bases, with 10 bases between the two germline ends. CDR3 length: 13 residues.

This chain uses TRBV6-5 with TRBJ1-1, with 7 bases identical to TRBD1. The CDR3 has 15 residues. Germline V gives CDR1 MNHEY, CDR2 SVGAGI. V shed 6 bases, J shed 3 bases, and the junction held 10 bases outside the gene matches. The CDR3 here is CASSRQGNGDTEAFF. CDR3 DNA: TGTGCCAGCAGCAGACAGGGTAATGGGGACACTGAAGCTTTCTTT.

V usage is TRBV9 and J usage is TRBJ2-4; D remains ambiguous. Trimming pared 0 bases from V and 2 bases from J, leaving 12 bases between. Germline V gene sequence: CDR1 SGDLS, CDR2 YYNGEE. This CDR3 is built from 16 residues. For the CDR3, the DNA is TGTGCCAGCAGCGTAGACGTGCAGGCCTCCAAAAACATTCAGTACTTC. Its translation: CASSVDVQASKNIQYF.

The chain has TRBV19 and TRBJ1-4; D is unclear. This CDR3 is built from 15 residues. Germline CDR1 LNHDA, CDR2 SQIVND (reference sequence). V gave up 3 bases and J gave up 0 bases, with 8 bases separating them. CDR3 region: CASSITVATNEKLFF. DNA of the CDR3: TGTGCCAGTAGTATCACGGTTGCAACTAATGAAAAACTGTTTTTT.

This clone was counted a few times. The V call is TRBV15, the J call TRBJ2-2, with D unclear. The V gene's germline CDR1 is LNHNV and CDR2 YYDKDF (reference sequence). The CDR3 totals 13 residues. The ends were cut back, 4 bases at V and 1 base at J, with 4 bases in the middle. The CDR3 nucleotides are TGTGCCACCAGCATCGTGAACACCGGGGAGCTGTTTTTT. It codes for CATSIVNTGELFF.

The chain couples TRBV28 to TRBJ2-7, with D tentatively TRBD2 (5 bases). The CDR3 spans 12 residues. The germline V gene encodes CDR1 MDHEN and CDR2 SYDVKM. V was trimmed by 6 bases and J by 3 bases, leaving 9 bases between them. CDR3 nucleotides: TGTGCCAGCAGCGAGGGATTCTACGAGCAGTACTTC. Amino acid sequence: CASSEGFYEQYF.

DNA for the CDR3: TGTGCCAGCAGTTTACCAAGCGGGATCGACGAGCAGTACTTC. This gives the protein CASSLPSGIDEQYF. The chain links TRBV28 to TRBJ2-7; 7 nucleotides align to TRBD2. After removal of 2 bases from V and 5 bases from J, the junction contained 6 bases not matched to a gene. CDR3 length: 14 amino acids. Germline V CDR1 and CDR2: MDHEN, SYDVKM.

The J gene is TRBJ2-7, the V gene TRBV2; 8 nucleotides line up with TRBD2. Germline V gene data show CDR1 as SNHLY and CDR2 as FYNNEI. This CDR3 has 14 amino acids. The V gene end was trimmed by 4 bases and the J gene end by 3 bases; junction bases not matched to a gene: 5. The CDR3 reads CASSVASGYYEQYF. CDR3 nucleotides: TGTGCCAGCAGTGTGGCTAGCGGGTACTACGAGCAGTACTTC.